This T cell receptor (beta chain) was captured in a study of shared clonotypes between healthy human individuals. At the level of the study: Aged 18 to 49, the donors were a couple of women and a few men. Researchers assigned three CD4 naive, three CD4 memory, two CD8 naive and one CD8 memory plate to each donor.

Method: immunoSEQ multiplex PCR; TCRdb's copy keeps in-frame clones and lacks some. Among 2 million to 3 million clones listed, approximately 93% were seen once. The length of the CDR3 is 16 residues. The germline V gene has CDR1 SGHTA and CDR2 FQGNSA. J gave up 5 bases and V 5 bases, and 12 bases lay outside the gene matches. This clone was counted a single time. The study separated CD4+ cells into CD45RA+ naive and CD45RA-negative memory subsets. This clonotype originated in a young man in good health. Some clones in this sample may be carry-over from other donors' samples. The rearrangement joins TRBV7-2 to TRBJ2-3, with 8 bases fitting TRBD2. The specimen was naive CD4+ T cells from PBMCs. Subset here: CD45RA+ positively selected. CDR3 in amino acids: CASSPYQAGVEDTQYF. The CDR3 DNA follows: TGTGCCAGCAGCCCCTATCAAGCGGGAGTGGAAGATACGCAGTATTTT.